What follows is one T cell receptor beta chain and its context. Antigen: not known. Unique molecular identifiers were used to barcode this TCRbeta library. TCRdb independently ran MiXCR on the PCR reads; one entry per CDR3 protein. The top ten hold 12% to 15% of the sample, which has fewer than 550,000 distinct CDR3 sequences, approximately 10% seen once. The data were obtained in a study of T-cell reconstitution after alpha-beta-depleted transplantation in children. Study-level points and caveats: Surviving recipient T cells and thymic progenitors produced the high day-60 TCRbeta diversity seen in some patients. T-cell numbers and diversity, one year after transplant, stemmed largely from T cells that were newly produced. Several hundred graft clones that had expanded were reportedly the source of alpha-beta T cells about two months after transplant.

The receptor was derived from a female patient aged 2 to 10 who had a stem cell transplant for aplastic anemia, so the T cells may come from the graft donor. The material was PBMCs, mostly from graft donor cells, obtained 180 days after TCRalphabeta/CD19-depleted stem cell transplant.

The CDR3 sequence: CASSVVPRPTNTGELFF. The CDR3 DNA reads TGTGCCAGCAGCGTAGTTCCACGGCCTACTAACACCGGGGAGCTGTTTTTT. The rearrangement joins TRBV9 to TRBJ2-2; D is unclear. Trimming stripped 0 bases from V and 2 bases from J, with 14 bases between. Germline V gives CDR1 SGDLS, CDR2 YYNGEE. The CDR3 loop spans 17 amino acids.